What follows are 15 T cell receptor beta chains derived from one specimen sequenced in a study of OX40 agonist ivuxolimab in advanced cancers. Sequencing was performed with immunoSEQ multiplex PCR; in TCRdb, only in-frame clones are kept and a portion is missing. The data show over 30,000 clones, around 80% seen once. This specimen was CD4+ or CD8+ T cells sorted from blood, taken in a trial of the OX40 agonist ivuxolimab. The receptors here all came from an adult with an advanced solid tumor such as melanoma, head and neck, liver or kidney cancer.

The CDR3 DNA reads as TGTGCCAGCAGCGGGAGCGACTTGTTGAGACCCACAGATACGCAGTATTTT. This codes for CASSGSDLLRPTDTQYF. The chain recombines TRBV7-9 with TRBJ2-3; maybe TRBD2 (5 bases). Germline values: CDR1 SEHNR, CDR2 FQNEAQ (reference sequence). V dropped 5 bases and J dropped 2 bases, with 20 bases sitting between them. CDR3 length: 17 amino acids.

This rearrangement joins TRBV27 to TRBJ2-3; 8 bases agree with TRBD2. The CDR3 loop spans 14 amino acids. Germline lookup yields CDR1 MNHEY and CDR2 SMNVEV (reference sequence). Trimming took 6 bases from V and 4 from J; bases not matched to a gene: 6. CDR3 sequence: CASSLGGGSDTQYF. CDR3 nucleotide sequence: TGTGCCAGCAGCCTCGGGGGGGGATCAGATACGCAGTATTTT.

The rearrangement joins TRBV4-1 to TRBJ2-2; D gene ambiguous. The germline V and J ends were trimmed by 0 bases and 7 bases, with 3 bases remaining between them. This CDR3 contains 12 residues. Germline CDR1 is MGHRA and CDR2 is YSYEKL. The CDR3 is CASSQEIGELFF. The CDR3 nucleotides are TGCGCCAGCAGCCAAGAAATCGGGGAGCTGTTTTTT.

The chain is built from TRBV28 and TRBJ1-1; D possibly corresponds to TRBD1 (5 bases). The CDR3 covers 15 residues. Trimming stripped 5 bases from V and 1 base from J, with 14 bases between. CDR1 and CDR2 (germline): MDHEN, SYDVKM. CDR3: CASSEFGGGNTEAFF. Written as DNA, the CDR3 is TGTGCCAGCAGTGAGTTTGGGGGGGGGAACACTGAAGCTTTCTTT.

The genes are TRBV5-6 and TRBJ2-1; 7 bases agree with TRBD1. V gave up 0 bases and J gave up 4 bases; unmatched junction bases: 4. The germline gives CDR1 SGHDT, CDR2 YYEEEE. The CDR3 has 15 amino acids. CDR3: CASSLGQGGYNEQFF. CDR3 DNA sequence: TGTGCCAGCAGCTTGGGACAGGGCGGGTACAATGAGCAGTTCTTC.

This clone occurred a few times. This sequence joins TRBV5-1 and TRBJ1-1; weak D call: TRBD1 (5 bases). V was cut by 2 bases and J by 3 bases, with 14 bases left in between. Germline V gives CDR1 SGHRS, CDR2 YFSETQ. The CDR3 covers 15 residues. The CDR3 sequence: CASSLRTEGHTEAFF. The CDR3 bases are TGCGCCAGCAGCTTAAGAACTGAGGGGCACACTGAAGCTTTCTTT.

For this clone: The sample holds other DNA sequences that translate to the same CDR3. The CDR3 nucleotides are TGTGCCAGCAGCTTAGCACAGAACACTGAAGCTTTCTTT. Translated, it gives CASSLAQNTEAFF. The chain couples TRBV7-2 to TRBJ1-1; unclear D gene. The CDR3 is made up of 13 amino acids. The V end lost 0 bases, the J end lost 1 base, and 3 bases lay between the germline ends. Germline CDR1 reads SGHTA; CDR2 reads FQGNSA.

The chain joins TRBV7-2 to TRBJ2-7; the D gene is possibly TRBD1 (6 bases). CDR1 and CDR2 from the germline V gene are SGHTA and FQGNSA. The CDR3 totals 13 residues. V gave up 5 bases and J gave up 0 bases, with 8 bases separating them. The CDR3 spells CASSIQGSYEQYF. Written as DNA, the CDR3 is TGTGCCAGCAGCATACAGGGCTCCTACGAGCAGTACTTC.

CDR3 region: CASSPAPGQGIDTQYF. The CDR3 nucleotides are TGTGCCAGCAGTCCCGCACCGGGACAGGGGATAGATACGCAGTATTTT. V gene TRBV28 combines with J gene TRBJ2-3; 10 bases are a match to TRBD1. CDR1 is MDHEN and CDR2 is SYDVKM in the germline V gene. The ends lost 5 bases at V and 5 bases at J; junction bases unmatched: 10. The CDR3 totals 16 residues.

The chain recombines TRBV5-1 with TRBJ2-1, with TRBD1 matching 8 bases. In germline, CDR1 is SGHRS, CDR2 YFSETQ. V was pared by 0 bases and J by 9 bases, with 5 bases of the junction left unmatched. The CDR3 runs to 14 residues. DNA for the CDR3: TGCGCCAGCAGCTTGGGACAGGGGAAGGTTGAGCAGTTCTTC. Translating gives CASSLGQGKVEQFF.

The CDR3 sequence: CASSVEGRTEAFF. The CDR3 nucleotides are TGTGCCAGCAGTGTGGAGGGGAGGACTGAAGCTTTCTTT. V gene TRBV2 combines with J gene TRBJ1-1, with TRBD1 as a possible D gene (5 bases). The germline V and J ends were trimmed by 4 bases and 5 bases, with 11 bases remaining between them. This CDR3 has 13 amino acids. In germline, CDR1 is SNHLY, CDR2 FYNNEI.

V gene TRBV6-5 combines with J gene TRBJ2-7, with 10 bases lining up with TRBD1. Germline values: CDR1 MNHEY, CDR2 SVGAGI. With 5 bases clipped from V and 3 bases from J, the junction kept 7 bases outside the gene matches. There are 15 residues in the CDR3. The CDR3 sequence: CASSAGQGLSYEQYF. In DNA, the CDR3 is TGTGCCAGCAGTGCGGGACAGGGGCTCAGCTACGAGCAGTACTTC.

The chain joins TRBV6-6 to TRBJ1-5, with TRBD1 as a possible D gene (5 bases). The CDR3 has 13 residues. Germline V gene data show CDR1 as MNHNY and CDR2 as SVGAGI (reference sequence). V lost 8 bases and J 9 bases, leaving 17 bases between the germline ends. CDR3 in DNA: TGTGCCAGCTCCTCCGACAGTAACGTGCCCCAGCATTTT. Its protein product is CASSSDSNVPQHF.

The rearrangement uses TRBV27 and TRBJ2-1, with D perhaps TRBD1 (5 bases). Germline V gene sequence: CDR1 MNHEY, CDR2 SMNVEV (reference sequence). The CDR3 runs to 14 residues. V lost 11 bases and J lost 4, with 18 bases in between. CDR3: CAGLPEQEYNEQFF. As DNA, the CDR3 is TGTGCCGGCCTCCCTGAACAGGAGTACAATGAGCAGTTCTTC.

This clone came up a few times. V and J are TRBV28 and TRBJ2-2; 7 nucleotides line up with TRBD2. Losses at the gene ends were 6 bases for V and 4 bases for J; bases not matched to a gene: 11. This CDR3 is built from 16 residues. Per the germline V gene, CDR1 is MDHEN and CDR2 is SYDVKM. DNA of the CDR3: TGTGCCAGCAGCCTCATTCGCGGGAGAGGCACCGGGGAGCTGTTTTTT. It codes for CASSLIRGRGTGELFF.